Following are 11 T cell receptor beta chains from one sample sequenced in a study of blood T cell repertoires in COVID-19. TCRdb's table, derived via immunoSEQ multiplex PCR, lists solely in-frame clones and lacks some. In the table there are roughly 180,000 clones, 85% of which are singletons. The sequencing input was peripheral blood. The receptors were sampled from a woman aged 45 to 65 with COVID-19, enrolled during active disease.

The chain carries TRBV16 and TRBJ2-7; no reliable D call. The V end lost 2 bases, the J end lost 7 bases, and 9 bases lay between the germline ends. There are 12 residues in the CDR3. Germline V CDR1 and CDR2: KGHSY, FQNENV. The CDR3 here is CASSQGGREQYF. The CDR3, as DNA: TGTGCCAGCAGCCAAGGCGGCCGTGAGCAGTACTTC.

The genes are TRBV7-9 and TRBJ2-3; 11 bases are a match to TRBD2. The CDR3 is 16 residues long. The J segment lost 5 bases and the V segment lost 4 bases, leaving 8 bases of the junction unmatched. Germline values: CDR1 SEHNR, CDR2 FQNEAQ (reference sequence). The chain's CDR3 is CASSSVAGGPGDTQYF. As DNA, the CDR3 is TGTGCCAGCAGCTCGGTAGCGGGGGGGCCGGGAGATACGCAGTATTTT.

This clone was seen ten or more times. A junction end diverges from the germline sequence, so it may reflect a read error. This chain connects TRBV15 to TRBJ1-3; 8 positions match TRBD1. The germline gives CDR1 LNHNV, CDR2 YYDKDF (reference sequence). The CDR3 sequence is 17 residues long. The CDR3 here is CATSGDRGRSSGNTIYF. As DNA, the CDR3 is TGTGCCACCAGCGGAGACAGGGGCCGAAGCTCTGGAAACACCATATATTTT.

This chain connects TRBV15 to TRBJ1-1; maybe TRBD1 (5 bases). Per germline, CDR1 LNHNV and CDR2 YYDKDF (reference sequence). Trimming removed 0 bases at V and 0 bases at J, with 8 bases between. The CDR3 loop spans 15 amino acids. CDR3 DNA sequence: TGTGCCACCAGCAGAGAAACGGGGGTGAACACTGAAGCTTTCTTT. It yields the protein CATSRETGVNTEAFF.

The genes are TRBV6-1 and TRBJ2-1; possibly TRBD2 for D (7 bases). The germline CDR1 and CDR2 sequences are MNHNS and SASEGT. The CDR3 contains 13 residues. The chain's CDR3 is CVTGGAGFGEQFF. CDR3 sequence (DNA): TGTGTAACGGGGGGCGCCGGTTTTGGGGAGCAGTTCTTC.

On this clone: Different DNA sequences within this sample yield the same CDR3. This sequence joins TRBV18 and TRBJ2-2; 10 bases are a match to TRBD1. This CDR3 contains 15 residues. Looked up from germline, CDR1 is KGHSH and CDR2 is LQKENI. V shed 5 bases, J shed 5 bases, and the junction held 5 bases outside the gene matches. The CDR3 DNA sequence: TGTGCCAGCTCATCCGGGACAGGGGTTACCGGGGAGCTGTTTTTT. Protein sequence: CASSSGTGVTGELFF.

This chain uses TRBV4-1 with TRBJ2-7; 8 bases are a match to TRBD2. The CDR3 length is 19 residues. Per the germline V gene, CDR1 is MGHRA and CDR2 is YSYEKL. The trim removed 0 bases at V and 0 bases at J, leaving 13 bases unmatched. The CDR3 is CASSQEVAGGLESSYEQYF. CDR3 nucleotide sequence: TGCGCCAGCAGCCAAGAGGTGGCGGGGGGCCTTGAAAGCTCCTACGAGCAGTACTTC.

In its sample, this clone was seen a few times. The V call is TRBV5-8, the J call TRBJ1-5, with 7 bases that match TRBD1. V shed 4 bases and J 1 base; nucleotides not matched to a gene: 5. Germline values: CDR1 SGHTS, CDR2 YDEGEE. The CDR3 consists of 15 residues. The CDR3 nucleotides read TGTGCCAGCAGCGGGGGGACAGTAAGCAATCAGCCCCAGCATTTT. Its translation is CASSGGTVSNQPQHF.

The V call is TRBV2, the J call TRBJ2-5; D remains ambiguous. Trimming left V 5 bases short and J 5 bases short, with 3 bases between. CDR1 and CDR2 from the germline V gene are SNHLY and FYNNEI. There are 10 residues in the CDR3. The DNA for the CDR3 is TGTGCCAGCAGTCGGGAGACCCAGTACTTC. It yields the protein CASSRETQYF.

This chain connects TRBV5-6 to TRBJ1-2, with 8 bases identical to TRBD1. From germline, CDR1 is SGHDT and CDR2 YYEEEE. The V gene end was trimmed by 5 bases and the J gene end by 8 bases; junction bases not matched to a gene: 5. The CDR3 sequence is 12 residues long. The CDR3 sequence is CASRTGQGGYTF. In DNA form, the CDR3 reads TGTGCCAGCAGAACCGGACAGGGCGGCTACACCTTC.

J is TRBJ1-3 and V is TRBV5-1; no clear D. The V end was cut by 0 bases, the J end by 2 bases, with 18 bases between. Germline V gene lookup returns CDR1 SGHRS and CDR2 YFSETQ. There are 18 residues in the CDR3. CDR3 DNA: TGCGCCAGCAGCTTGGGTACGGGGATCGCTTCGGCTGGAAACACCATATATTTT. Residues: CASSLGTGIASAGNTIYF.